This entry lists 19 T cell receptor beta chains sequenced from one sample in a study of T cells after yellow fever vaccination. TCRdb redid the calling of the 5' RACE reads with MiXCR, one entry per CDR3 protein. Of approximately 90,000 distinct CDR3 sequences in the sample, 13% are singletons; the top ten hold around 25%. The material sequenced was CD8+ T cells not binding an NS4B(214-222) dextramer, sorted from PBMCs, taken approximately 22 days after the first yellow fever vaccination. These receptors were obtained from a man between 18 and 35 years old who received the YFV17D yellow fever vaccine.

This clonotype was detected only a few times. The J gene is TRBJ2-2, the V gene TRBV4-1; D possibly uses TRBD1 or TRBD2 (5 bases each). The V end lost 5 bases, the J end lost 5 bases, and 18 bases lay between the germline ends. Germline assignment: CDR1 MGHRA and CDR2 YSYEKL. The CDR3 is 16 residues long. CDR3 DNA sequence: TGCGCCAGCAGCTGGCTATCGCAGGGAGTAACCGGGGAGCTGTTTTTT. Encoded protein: CASSWLSQGVTGELFF.

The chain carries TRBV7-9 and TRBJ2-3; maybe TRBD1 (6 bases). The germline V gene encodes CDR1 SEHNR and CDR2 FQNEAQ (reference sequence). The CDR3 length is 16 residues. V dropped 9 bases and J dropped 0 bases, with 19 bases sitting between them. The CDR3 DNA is TGTGCCAGTGCTCCGCCCGGGACACCAAGCACAGATACGCAGTATTTT. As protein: CASAPPGTPSTDTQYF.

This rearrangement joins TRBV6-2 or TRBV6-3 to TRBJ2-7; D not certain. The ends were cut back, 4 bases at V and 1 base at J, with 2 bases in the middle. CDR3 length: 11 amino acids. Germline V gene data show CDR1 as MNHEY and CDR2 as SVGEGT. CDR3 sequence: CASSWSYEQYF. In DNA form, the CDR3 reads TGTGCCAGCAGTTGGTCCTACGAGCAGTACTTC.

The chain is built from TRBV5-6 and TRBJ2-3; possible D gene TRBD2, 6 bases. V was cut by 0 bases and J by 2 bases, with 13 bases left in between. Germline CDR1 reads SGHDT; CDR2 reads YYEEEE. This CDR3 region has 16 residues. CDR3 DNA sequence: TGTGCCAGCAGCTTGGTGGTCGGCGGGGACACAGATACGCAGTATTTT. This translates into CASSLVVGGDTDTQYF.

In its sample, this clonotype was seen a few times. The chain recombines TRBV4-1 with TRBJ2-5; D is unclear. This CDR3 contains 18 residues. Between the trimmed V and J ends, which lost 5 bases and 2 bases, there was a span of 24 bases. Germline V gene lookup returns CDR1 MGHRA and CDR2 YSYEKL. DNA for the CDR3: TGCGCCAGCAGCTTTCGGCCATTCACTTCGGCCGAGCAAGAGACCCAGTACTTC. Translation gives CASSFRPFTSAEQETQYF.

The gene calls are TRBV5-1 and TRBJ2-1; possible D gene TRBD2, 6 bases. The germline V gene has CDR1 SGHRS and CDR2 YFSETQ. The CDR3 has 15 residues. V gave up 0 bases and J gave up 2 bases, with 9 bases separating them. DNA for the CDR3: TGCGCCAGCAGCTTGGGGGACTCGCCCTACAATGAGCAGTTCTTC. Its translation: CASSLGDSPYNEQFF.

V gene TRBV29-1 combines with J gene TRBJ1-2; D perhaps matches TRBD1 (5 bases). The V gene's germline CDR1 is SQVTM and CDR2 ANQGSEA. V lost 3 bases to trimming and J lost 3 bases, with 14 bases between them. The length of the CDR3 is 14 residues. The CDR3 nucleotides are TGCAGCGTTGATCTCGGGACGGATTACTATGGCTACACCTTC. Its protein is CSVDLGTDYYGYTF.

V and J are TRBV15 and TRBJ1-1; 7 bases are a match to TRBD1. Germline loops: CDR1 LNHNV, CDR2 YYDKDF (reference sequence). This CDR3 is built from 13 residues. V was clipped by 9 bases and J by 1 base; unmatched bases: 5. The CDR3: CATSDRANTEAFF. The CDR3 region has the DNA TGTGCCACGAGCGACAGGGCGAACACTGAAGCTTTCTTT. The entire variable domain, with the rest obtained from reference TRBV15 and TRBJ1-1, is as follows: DAMVIQNPRYQVTQFGKPVTLSCSQTLNHNVMYWYQQKSSQAPKLLFHYYDKDFNNEADTPDNFQSRRPNTSFCFLDIRSPGLGDTAMYLCATSDRANTEAFFGQGTRLTVV.

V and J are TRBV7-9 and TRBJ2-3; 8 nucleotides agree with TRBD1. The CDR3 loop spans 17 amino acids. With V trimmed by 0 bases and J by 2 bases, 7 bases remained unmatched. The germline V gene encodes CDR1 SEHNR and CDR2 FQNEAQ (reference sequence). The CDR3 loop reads CASSLAQTGAATDTQYF. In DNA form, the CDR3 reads TGTGCCAGCAGCTTAGCGCAGACAGGGGCGGCCACAGATACGCAGTATTTT.

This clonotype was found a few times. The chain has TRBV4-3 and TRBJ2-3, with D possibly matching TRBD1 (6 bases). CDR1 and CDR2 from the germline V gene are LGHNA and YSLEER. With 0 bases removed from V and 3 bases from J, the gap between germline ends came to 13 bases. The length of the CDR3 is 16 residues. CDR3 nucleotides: TGCGCCAGCAGCCAAGAAGGGACAAGAGGAACAGATACGCAGTATTTT. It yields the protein CASSQEGTRGTDTQYF.

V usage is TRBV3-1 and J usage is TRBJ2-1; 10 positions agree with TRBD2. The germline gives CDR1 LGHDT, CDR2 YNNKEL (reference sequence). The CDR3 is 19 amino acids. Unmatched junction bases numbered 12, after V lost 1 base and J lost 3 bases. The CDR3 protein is CASSQVASGGPSGYNEQFF. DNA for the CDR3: TGTGCCAGCAGCCAAGTGGCTAGCGGGGGCCCCTCGGGCTACAATGAGCAGTTCTTC.

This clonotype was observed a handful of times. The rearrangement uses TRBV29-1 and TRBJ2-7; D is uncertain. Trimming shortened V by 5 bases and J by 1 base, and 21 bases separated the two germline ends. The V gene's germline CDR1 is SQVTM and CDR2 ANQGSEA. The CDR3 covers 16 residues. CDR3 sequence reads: CSVLQEGSGPSYEQYF. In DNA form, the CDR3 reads TGCAGCGTTCTTCAGGAAGGGTCTGGACCTTCCTACGAGCAGTACTTC.

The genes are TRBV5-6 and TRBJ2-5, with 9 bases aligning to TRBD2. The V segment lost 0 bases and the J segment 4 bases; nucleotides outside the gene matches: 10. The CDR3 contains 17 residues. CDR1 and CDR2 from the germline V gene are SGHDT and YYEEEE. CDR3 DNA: TGTGCCAGCAGCTTGGCTCTACCTAGCGGGATGGTAGAGACCCAGTACTTC. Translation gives CASSLALPSGMVETQYF.

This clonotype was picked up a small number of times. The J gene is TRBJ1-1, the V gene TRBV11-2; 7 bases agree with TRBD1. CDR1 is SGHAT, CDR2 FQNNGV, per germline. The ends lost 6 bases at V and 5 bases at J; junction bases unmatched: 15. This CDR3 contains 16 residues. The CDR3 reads CASSPGNNRGVTEAFF. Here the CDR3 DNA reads TGTGCCAGCAGTCCTGGTAATAACAGGGGCGTTACTGAAGCTTTCTTT.

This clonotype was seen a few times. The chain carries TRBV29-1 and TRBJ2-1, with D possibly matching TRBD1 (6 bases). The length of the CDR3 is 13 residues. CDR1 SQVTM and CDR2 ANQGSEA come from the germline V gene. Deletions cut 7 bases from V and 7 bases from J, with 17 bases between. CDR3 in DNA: TGCAGCGACCGAGAAGGGACAAAGAATGAGCAGTTCTTC. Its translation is CSDREGTKNEQFF.

DNA for the CDR3: TGTGCCAGCAGCACCACCCCTGGCGAGGCGTCCGAGCAGTACGTC. Amino acids: CASSTTPGEASEQYV. This chain joins TRBV5-4 and TRBJ2-7; D not resolved. Germline lookup yields CDR1 SGHNT and CDR2 YYREEE (reference sequence). The CDR3 is 15 residues long. V gave up 4 bases and J gave up 6 bases, with 20 bases separating them.

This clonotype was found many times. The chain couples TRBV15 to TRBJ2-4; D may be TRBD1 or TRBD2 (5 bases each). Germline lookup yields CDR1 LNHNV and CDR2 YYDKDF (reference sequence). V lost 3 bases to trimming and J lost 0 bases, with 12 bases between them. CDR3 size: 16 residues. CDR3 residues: CATSRTRDRAKNIQYF. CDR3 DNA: TGTGCCACCAGCAGGACCCGGGACCGAGCCAAAAACATTCAGTACTTC.

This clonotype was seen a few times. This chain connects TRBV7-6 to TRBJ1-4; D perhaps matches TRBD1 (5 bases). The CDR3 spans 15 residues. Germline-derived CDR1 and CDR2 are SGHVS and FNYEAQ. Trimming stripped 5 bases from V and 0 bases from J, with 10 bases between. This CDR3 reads CASSRWDSTNEKLFF. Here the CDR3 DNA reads TGTGCCAGCAGCCGGTGGGACTCAACTAATGAAAAACTGTTTTTT.

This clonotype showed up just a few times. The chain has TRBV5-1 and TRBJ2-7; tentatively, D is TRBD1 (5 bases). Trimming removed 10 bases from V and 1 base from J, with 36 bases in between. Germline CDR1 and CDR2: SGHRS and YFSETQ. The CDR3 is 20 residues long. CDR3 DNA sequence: TGCGCCTACAAAGCGAGCAGGGCTCTTTTAACCATCTATTTTTCCTACGAGCAGTACGTC. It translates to CAYKASRALLTIYFSYEQYV.